Each of the 28 T cell receptor beta chains below was sequenced from the same sample in a study of cytomegalovirus exposure and HLA in healthy donors. This PCR relied on a set of 60 Vbeta primers and 13 Jbeta primers. Repertoires were generated with immunoSEQ multiplex PCR, while TCRdb's copy carries only in-frame clones and drops some. The sample includes some 140,000 clones, roughly four fifths of them seen just once. The sequenced sample was PBMCs. The receptors originated from a woman aged 45 to 65 in good health and CMV-seropositive.

The chain carries TRBV6-6 and TRBJ1-2; D call uncertain. The CDR3 contains 14 residues. Per germline, CDR1 MNHNY and CDR2 SVGAGI (reference sequence). V was cut by 5 bases and J by 4 bases, with 14 bases left in between. The DNA of the CDR3 is TGTGCCAGCAGTCGCCCCACGGGTAGCTATGGCTACACCTTC. Amino acids: CASSRPTGSYGYTF.

The chain couples TRBV28 to TRBJ2-1, with D maybe TRBD2 (7 bases). The CDR3 length is 12 residues. Germline V gene data show CDR1 as MDHEN and CDR2 as SYDVKM. Trimming pared 11 bases from V and 3 bases from J, leaving 11 bases between. The CDR3 spells CAAGGRYNEQFF. CDR3 nucleotide sequence: TGTGCCGCCGGGGGGCGCTACAATGAGCAGTTCTTC.

V gene TRBV9 combines with J gene TRBJ1-2; 8 nucleotides agree with TRBD1. Looked up from germline, CDR1 is SGDLS and CDR2 is YYNGEE. CDR3 length: 12 amino acids. The ends lost 2 bases at V and 9 bases at J; junction bases unmatched: 3. CDR3 region: CASSVSGGRYTF. The CDR3 DNA reads TGTGCCAGCAGCGTCTCAGGGGGCCGCTACACCTTC.

The V gene is TRBV4-2, the J gene TRBJ1-1, with 8 bases lining up with TRBD1. Germline CDR1 and CDR2: LGHNA and YNFKEQ. The CDR3 runs to 14 residues. Trimming removed 2 bases from V and 7 bases from J; junction bases left unmatched: 6. The CDR3 nucleotides read TGTGCCAGCAGCCAATCCGGGGGACAGGTTGAAGCTTTCTTT. Protein: CASSQSGGQVEAFF.

The chain recombines TRBV28 with TRBJ1-5, with 8 bases that match TRBD1. In germline, CDR1 is MDHEN, CDR2 SYDVKM. The trim removed 6 bases at V and 5 bases at J, leaving 9 bases unmatched. The CDR3 runs to 15 residues. The CDR3 coding sequence is TGTGCCAGCAGCCCCGGGACAGGAGCCTATCAGCCCCAGCATTTT. The encoded protein is CASSPGTGAYQPQHF.

The V call is TRBV28, the J call TRBJ2-7; D ambiguous. CDR1 MDHEN and CDR2 SYDVKM come from the germline V gene. The CDR3 totals 11 residues. The V gene lost 5 bases and the J gene lost 7 bases, with 9 bases spanning the gap. The chain's CDR3 is CASSLFEEQYF. CDR3 sequence (DNA): TGTGCCAGCAGTCTCTTTGAGGAGCAGTACTTC.

The V call is TRBV28, the J call TRBJ1-1, with 10 bases matching TRBD1. The V and J ends lost 3 bases and 4 bases, in that order; junction bases with no gene match: 11. This CDR3 is 17 amino acids long. Looked up from germline, CDR1 is MDHEN and CDR2 is SYDVKM. This chain's CDR3 is CASSLLGQGYGGTEAFF. CDR3 DNA: TGTGCCAGCAGTTTGTTGGGACAGGGGTACGGTGGCACTGAAGCTTTCTTT.

The chain has TRBV7-2 and TRBJ2-4; 9 bases agree with TRBD2. Germline assignment: CDR1 SGHTA and CDR2 FQGNSA. The V and J ends lost 8 bases and 7 bases, in that order; junction bases with no gene match: 6. The CDR3 length is 13 residues. This CDR3 is CASSTSGSNIQYF. In DNA form, the CDR3 reads TGTGCCAGCTCGACTAGCGGATCGAACATTCAGTACTTC.

V is TRBV9 and J is TRBJ1-1; D unresolved. Germline CDR1 reads SGDLS; CDR2 reads YYNGEE. V was trimmed by 4 bases and J by 4 bases, leaving 14 bases between them. The CDR3 spans 14 residues. For the CDR3, the DNA is TGTGCCAGCAGCCACGTAATAACCGGCACTGAAGCTTTCTTT. This gives the protein CASSHVITGTEAFF.

This clone was found once. This chain uses TRBV7-2 with TRBJ1-2; possible D gene TRBD1, 6 bases. This CDR3 comprises 15 residues. Germline V CDR1 and CDR2: SGHTA, FQGNSA. The V gene lost 6 bases and the J gene lost 4 bases, with 18 bases spanning the gap. This chain's CDR3 is CASSSNQGSTYGYTF. The CDR3 DNA reads TGTGCCAGCAGTTCCAATCAGGGGTCCACCTATGGCTACACCTTC.

This sequence joins TRBV9 and TRBJ2-4, with D maybe TRBD1 (5 bases). CDR3 size: 14 residues. CDR1 is SGDLS, CDR2 YYNGEE, per germline. Trimming took 3 bases from V and 9 from J, leaving 16 bases between them. The CDR3 sequence is CASSEGLLRSIQYF. The DNA of the CDR3 is TGTGCCAGCAGCGAGGGGCTCCTCAGGAGCATTCAGTACTTC.

J is TRBJ2-3 and V is TRBV27; 8 bases line up with TRBD1. CDR1 is MNHEY, CDR2 SMNVEV, per germline (reference sequence). The length of the CDR3 is 14 residues. The ends lost 2 bases at V and 5 bases at J; junction bases unmatched: 3. CDR3 loop: CASSLARGRDTQYF. In nucleotides, the CDR3 is TGTGCCAGCAGTTTAGCCAGGGGGCGAGATACGCAGTATTTT.

The rearrangement uses TRBV5-1 and TRBJ1-1; 8 nucleotides line up with TRBD1. J was trimmed by 9 bases and V by 3 bases; bases with no gene match: 10. Germline V gene sequence: CDR1 SGHRS, CDR2 YFSETQ. The CDR3 is made up of 14 amino acids. Here the CDR3 reads CASSYNGQGSQAFF. The CDR3 DNA reads as TGCGCCAGCAGCTACAACGGACAGGGCTCTCAAGCTTTCTTT.

The CDR3, as DNA: TGTGCCAGCGGAGGTCGTCGGGCAAGCACAGATACGCAGTATTTT. This codes for CASGGRRASTDTQYF. The V and J genes are TRBV2 and TRBJ2-3, with a weak D call TRBD2 (5 bases). CDR3 length equals 15 residues. Between the trimmed V and J ends, which lost 8 bases and 0 bases, there was a span of 15 bases. In germline, CDR1 is SNHLY, CDR2 FYNNEI.

V is TRBV27 and J is TRBJ2-5; a possible D gene is TRBD1 (7 bases). The assigned J gene may be wrong: the sequence end matches TRBJ2-7 better. The CDR3 loop spans 14 amino acids. Germline V lookup: CDR1 MNHEY, CDR2 SMNVEV (reference sequence). For the CDR3, the DNA is TGTGCCAGCAGCCACAGGGGACTTAGCTACGAGCAGTACTTC. Amino acids: CASSHRGLSYEQYF.

This clone occurred a few times. The genes are TRBV10-3 and TRBJ1-2; 7 bases fit TRBD1. Germline lookup yields CDR1 ENHRY and CDR2 SYGVKD. The CDR3 extends over 16 amino acids. V trimming: 4 bases; J trimming: 7 bases; junction bases outside the gene matches: 15. As DNA, the CDR3 is TGTGCCATCAGTGCCGGATCCGGACAGGTCGCGGGTGGCTACACCTTC. Its translation: CAISAGSGQVAGGYTF.

This clone was counted a single time. J is TRBJ1-5 and V is TRBV5-1; D not certain. This CDR3 is built from 13 residues. Germline CDR1 and CDR2: SGHRS and YFSETQ. Trimming cost V 0 bases and J 3 bases, with 4 bases left between them. The CDR3 spells CASSLGINQPQHF. For the CDR3, the DNA is TGCGCCAGCAGCTTGGGTATCAATCAGCCCCAGCATTTT.

The J gene is TRBJ1-2, the V gene TRBV4-3; D may be TRBD1 (6 bases). V was trimmed by 0 bases and J by 5 bases, leaving 13 bases between them. This CDR3 is built from 15 residues. Looked up from germline, CDR1 is LGHNA and CDR2 is YSLEER. The CDR3 DNA follows: TGCGCCAGCAGCCAAGATGAGGCAGGGGAATATGGCTACACCTTC. Its protein is CASSQDEAGEYGYTF.

The chain couples TRBV5-4 to TRBJ2-2, with D possibly matching TRBD1 (5 bases). V lost 2 bases, J lost 0 bases, and 11 bases lay in between. This CDR3 is built from 16 residues. CDR1 is SGHNT and CDR2 is YYREEE in the germline V gene (reference sequence). The CDR3 sequence is CASSFVVTANTGELFF. Written as DNA, the CDR3 is TGTGCCAGCAGCTTCGTGGTGACAGCGAACACCGGGGAGCTGTTTTTT.

The V call is TRBV5-4, the J call TRBJ2-7, with D perhaps TRBD1 (6 bases). The germline gives CDR1 SGHNT, CDR2 YYREEE (reference sequence). The CDR3 is 15 amino acids. The germline V and J ends were trimmed by 4 bases and 2 bases, with 16 bases remaining between them. The CDR3 spells CASSTQGFRTYEQYF. The CDR3 nucleotides read TGTGCCAGCAGCACCCAGGGGTTCCGAACCTACGAGCAGTACTTC. Variable domain in full (rest from reference TRBV5-4 and TRBJ2-7): ETGVTQSPTHLIKTRGQQVTLRCSSQSGHNTVSWYQQALGQGPQFIFQYYREEENGRGNFPPRFSGLQFPNYSSELNVNALELDDSALYLCASSTQGFRTYEQYFGPGTRLTVT.

The V gene is TRBV19, the J gene TRBJ2-7; 9 bases match TRBD1. Germline CDR1 reads LNHDA; CDR2 reads SQIVND (reference sequence). V lost 3 bases and J lost 2; bases outside the gene matches: 2. The CDR3 extends over 14 amino acids. The CDR3 reads CASSIGTGPYEQYF. Here the CDR3 DNA reads TGTGCCAGTAGTATCGGGACAGGGCCCTACGAGCAGTACTTC.

The V gene is TRBV25-1, the J gene TRBJ2-5, with 8 bases fitting TRBD2. This CDR3 has 15 residues. CDR1 and CDR2 from the germline V gene are MGHDK and SYGVNS. The V segment lost 3 bases and the J segment 1 base; nucleotides outside the gene matches: 4. The CDR3 DNA follows: TGTGCCAGCAGTGATTGGACTAGCCTCCAAGAGACCCAGTACTTC. Translation: CASSDWTSLQETQYF.

This clone was seen only once. The chain recombines TRBV28 with TRBJ1-2; D not resolved. The germline V gene encodes CDR1 MDHEN and CDR2 SYDVKM. The CDR3 consists of 13 residues. Trimming left V 7 bases short and J 5 bases short, with 14 bases between. DNA of the CDR3: TGTGCCAGCACGGAAGAGGGTGGGTATGGCTACACCTTC. Residues: CASTEEGGYGYTF.

This clone was found once. The chain links TRBV28 to TRBJ1-3; 7 bases agree with TRBD1. Germline CDR1 and CDR2: MDHEN and SYDVKM. CDR3 length: 15 residues. The V gene end was trimmed by 3 bases and the J gene end by 3 bases; junction bases not matched to a gene: 5. This CDR3 reads CASSFHDRVGNTIYF. The CDR3 DNA sequence: TGTGCCAGCAGTTTCCACGACAGGGTTGGAAACACCATATATTTT.

The chain joins TRBV7-3 to TRBJ2-1, with TRBD2 matching over 15 bases. Trimming cost V 6 bases and J 6 bases; bases outside gene matches: 9. Germline CDR1 is SGHTA and CDR2 is FQGTGA. The CDR3 runs to 17 residues. This CDR3 reads CASRRTSGGALGNEQFF. The CDR3 DNA is TGTGCCAGCAGACGGACTAGCGGGGGGGCATTGGGCAATGAGCAGTTCTTC.

This chain links TRBV7-3 with TRBJ2-1; no firm D call. The length of the CDR3 is 12 residues. V lost 2 bases and J lost 12, with 11 bases in between. Germline assignment: CDR1 SGHTA and CDR2 FQGTGA. CDR3 in amino acids: CASSLGGKGQFF. DNA for the CDR3: TGTGCCAGCAGCTTAGGCGGCAAAGGGCAGTTCTTC.

This chain connects TRBV11-3 to TRBJ2-1; D remains unclear. This CDR3 contains 14 residues. Trimming removed 5 bases at V and 2 bases at J, with 10 bases between. The germline V gene has CDR1 SGHNT and CDR2 YENEEA. The DNA of the CDR3 is TGTGCCAGCAGCCGCCTTGGGCCCTACAATGAGCAGTTCTTC. The encoded protein is CASSRLGPYNEQFF.

A remark on this clone: The junction and the germline gene differ at one end; a read error may be behind it. This chain connects TRBV7-7 to TRBJ1-1; D is perhaps TRBD1 (6 bases). In germline, CDR1 is SSHAT, CDR2 FNYEAQ (reference sequence). This CDR3 has 15 amino acids. In nucleotides, the CDR3 is TGTGCTAGCAGCAAGGGGACACAGAAGAACACTGAAGCTTTCTTT. It specifies CASSKGTQKNTEAFF.